Listed here is a single T cell receptor beta chain. This entry is derived from a study of human T cells and chemical hapten exposure. The overall study: Patch tests delivered 0.01% DPC to the upper back and were evaluated at 6 days.

Individual cDNA molecules had unique molecular identifiers attached to them by the library. From the RACE reads, TCRdb called clonotypes with MiXCR, one entry per CDR3 protein. This table has around 56,000 distinct CDR3 sequences, roughly 9.8% appearing once. The time point: pre-sensitization, week 0. The treatment: therapeutic diphenylcyclopropenone sensitization with weekly scalp DPC. Germline V gives CDR1 MNHEY, CDR2 SMNVEV (reference sequence). This CDR3 is built from 15 residues. V lost 5 bases to trimming and J lost 3 bases, with 15 bases between them. The sequence was collected from a man in his forties with alopecia areata. Some clones in this sample may be carry-over from other donors' samples. The J gene is TRBJ2-3, the V gene TRBV27; maybe TRBD1 (6 bases). The material sequenced was whole blood, taken in connection with sensitization to the hapten diphenylcyclopropenone (DPC). In DNA, the CDR3 is TGTGCCAGCAGTCCCCTGGGCAGGGGTACAGATACGCAGTATTTT. Translated, it gives CASSPLGRGTDTQYF.